The 11 T cell receptor beta chains below come from one sample, sequenced in a study of blood T cell repertoires in COVID-19. TCRdb's table, derived via immunoSEQ multiplex PCR, lists solely in-frame clones and lacks some. Of 140,000 to 150,000 clones in the sample, more than 80% were seen once. Input material: peripheral blood. The receptors here all came from a human donor with acute or convalescent COVID-19. The donor label of this sample is uncertain.

The chain recombines TRBV11-3 with TRBJ2-1; D might be TRBD1 (5 bases). The V and J ends lost 0 bases and 3 bases respectively, with 6 bases between them. CDR1 and CDR2 (germline): SGHNT, YENEEA. The CDR3 is 14 residues long. CDR3 DNA: TGTGCCAGCAGCTTAGAAGGGGACTACAATGAGCAGTTCTTC. It translates to CASSLEGDYNEQFF.

CDR3 in DNA: TGTGCCAGCAGTGAACTAGCTGGAGCCCTCTACAATGAGCAGTTCTTC. Translated: CASSELAGALYNEQFF. This rearrangement joins TRBV2 to TRBJ2-1, with TRBD2 as a possible D gene (5 bases). The V end lost 2 bases, the J end lost 3 bases, and 14 bases lay between the germline ends. The CDR3 sequence is 16 residues long. CDR1 is SNHLY, CDR2 FYNNEI, per germline.

This chain connects TRBV29-1 to TRBJ2-6; a possible D gene is TRBD1 (5 bases). The V end lost 4 bases, the J end lost 0 bases, and 10 bases lay between the germline ends. Germline V CDR1 and CDR2: SQVTM, ANQGSEA. The CDR3 sequence is 15 residues long. The CDR3 sequence: CSVATGSSGANVLTF. In DNA, the CDR3 is TGCAGCGTTGCCACAGGATCCTCTGGGGCCAACGTCCTGACTTTC.

This chain uses TRBV7-3 with TRBJ2-3; a possible D gene is TRBD2 (5 bases). The CDR3 covers 13 residues. Germline V lookup: CDR1 SGHTA, CDR2 FQGTGA. Trimming removed 5 bases from V and 4 bases from J, with 10 bases in between. This CDR3 is CASSPPGSDTQYF. The DNA for the CDR3 is TGTGCCAGCAGCCCCCCGGGGTCAGATACGCAGTATTTT.

Turning to this clone: Different DNA sequences within this sample yield the same CDR3. This rearrangement joins TRBV2 to TRBJ1-5, with TRBD1 identical over 9 bases. Germline V gives CDR1 SNHLY, CDR2 FYNNEI. This CDR3 is 14 amino acids long. Trimming cost V 3 bases and J 5 bases; bases outside gene matches: 2. The CDR3 reads CASSEGTGYQPQHF. CDR3 in DNA: TGTGCCAGCAGTGAGGGGACAGGGTATCAGCCCCAGCATTTT. Using reference TRBV2 and TRBJ1-5 for the parts outside the CDR3, the full variable domain is EPEVTQTPSHQVTQMGQEVILRCVPISNHLYFYWYRQILGQKVEFLVSFYNNEISEKSEIFDDQFSVERPDGSNFTLKIRSTKLEDSAMYFCASSEGTGYQPQHFGDGTRLSIL.

As DNA, the CDR3 is TGTGCCAGCAGCCATCGACAGGGTTTGGACGGGGAGCTGTTTTTT. Its translation: CASSHRQGLDGELFF. This chain joins TRBV4-2 and TRBJ2-2, with 7 bases that match TRBD1. The CDR3 loop spans 15 amino acids. The ends lost 3 bases at V and 7 bases at J; junction bases unmatched: 8. Germline V gives CDR1 LGHNA, CDR2 YNFKEQ.

This clone occurred a few times. The chain has TRBV2 and TRBJ2-3; the match to TRBD2 covers 11 bases. Per the germline V gene, CDR1 is SNHLY and CDR2 is FYNNEI. The CDR3 loop spans 14 amino acids. V was pared by 9 bases and J by 3 bases, with 5 bases of the junction left unmatched. In DNA form, the CDR3 reads TGTGCCAGTCTAGCGGGGGGTAGGACAGATACGCAGTATTTT. Encoded protein: CASLAGGRTDTQYF.

The rearrangement joins TRBV5-4 to TRBJ1-1; D uncertain. Trimming removed 4 bases at V and 3 bases at J, with 7 bases between. Germline V lookup: CDR1 SGHNT, CDR2 YYREEE (reference sequence). CDR3 length equals 12 residues. Here the CDR3 DNA reads TGTGCCAGCAGCAAACAGTACACTGAAGCTTTCTTT. Translated, it gives CASSKQYTEAFF.

This sequence joins TRBV24-1 and TRBJ1-5; D gene ambiguous. Germline CDR1 KGHDR, CDR2 SFDVKD. This CDR3 has 13 residues. Trimming removed 9 bases from V and 3 bases from J, with 11 bases in between. CDR3 nucleotide sequence: TGTGCCACCCGGGGAGAGTTCAATCAGCCCCAGCATTTT. Its protein is CATRGEFNQPQHF.

V gene TRBV15 combines with J gene TRBJ2-3; D not certain. Germline V gives CDR1 LNHNV, CDR2 YYDKDF (reference sequence). The germline V and J ends were trimmed by 8 bases and 4 bases, with 7 bases remaining between them. The CDR3 spans 11 residues. CDR3 in DNA: TGTGCCACCCGGTTTGCAGATACGCAGTATTTT. It specifies CATRFADTQYF.

V usage is TRBV2 and J usage is TRBJ1-5; 8 bases are a match to TRBD1. CDR3 size: 14 residues. The germline gives CDR1 SNHLY, CDR2 FYNNEI. Trimming took 1 base from V and 4 from J; bases not matched to a gene: 0. As DNA, the CDR3 is TGTGCCAGCAGTGAAGGGGACAGGAATCAGCCCCAGCATTTT. As protein: CASSEGDRNQPQHF.